This T cell receptor beta chain was recorded in a study of CXCR3-negative and CXCR3-positive naive CD8 T cells. Study observations and caveats: Once cells were cryopreserved, CXCR3 expression went down partly, and most assays used fresh PBMCs.

Germline-derived CDR1 and CDR2 are GTSNPN and SVGIG (reference sequence). The CDR3 consists of 12 residues. Triplicates of 300,000 cells were sorted from each CD8+ T cell subset. Definition of naive CD8+ T cells rested on a CD45RO-CCR7+CD27+CD95- profile. To note about this clonotype: Its specificity is not known.

The authors made the TRB cDNA libraries by 5' RACE using UMI labels. For each CDR3 protein, TCRdb gives one entry from its re-call of the 5' RACE reads, without DNA. In total, the table holds roughly 100,000 distinct CDR3 sequences. The material sequenced was naive CXCR3- CD8+ T cells from blood. Subset: CD45RO-CCR7+CD27+CD95- naive CD8+ T cells lacking CXCR3 (TNR3-). This clonotype was obtained from a human donor in good health. Some clones in this sample may be carry-over from other donors' samples. J is TRBJ1-1 and V is TRBV30; TCRdb selects TRBD1, and the lack of DNA leaves this call unchecked. The CDR3 reads CAWSRGDTEAFF.